The 30 T cell receptor beta chains below all came from one sample that was sequenced in a study of control samples from healthy donors and cancer patients. The assay was immunoSEQ multiplex PCR, and TCRdb's table has in-frame clones only and misses some. The sample has 63,000 or so clones; under 90% are singletons. Sequences were obtained from blood. The receptors were sampled from a man aged 45-60 years in good health.

The chain uses TRBV7-2 and TRBJ2-3; TRBD1 matches 9 bases. The CDR3 has 15 amino acids. Germline-derived CDR1 and CDR2 are SGHTA and FQGNSA. With V trimmed by 4 bases and J by 4 bases, 6 bases remained unmatched. Here the CDR3 DNA reads TGTGCCAGCAGCTCGCTACGGACAGGGGCAGATACGCAGTATTTT. Protein product: CASSSLRTGADTQYF. Full variable domain (outside the CDR3, taken from reference TRBV7-2 and TRBJ2-3): GAGVSQSPSNKVTEKGKDVELRCDPISGHTALYWYRQSLGQGLEFLIYFQGNSAPDKSGLPSDRFSAERTGGSVSTLTIQRTQQEDSAVYLCASSSLRTGADTQYFGPGTRLTVL.

This clone was counted a single time. The V gene is TRBV19, the J gene TRBJ2-7; D is unclear. Trimming removed 7 bases from V and 2 bases from J, with 24 bases in between. CDR1 is LNHDA, CDR2 SQIVND, per germline (reference sequence). This CDR3 contains 17 residues. The CDR3 here is CASIIVLSPAGAYEQYF. CDR3 sequence (DNA): TGTGCCAGTATAATCGTCCTCTCTCCTGCTGGGGCCTACGAGCAGTACTTC.

This clone has just one count. The J gene is TRBJ1-2, the V gene TRBV2; no clear D. The CDR3 extends over 11 amino acids. V dropped 7 bases and J dropped 4 bases, with 7 bases sitting between them. CDR1 and CDR2 from the germline V gene are SNHLY and FYNNEI. CDR3 region: CASKTSYGYTF. As DNA, the CDR3 is TGTGCCAGCAAAACGTCCTATGGCTACACCTTC. Together with reference TRBV2 and TRBJ1-2, the CDR3 gives the full variable domain: EPEVTQTPSHQVTQMGQEVILRCVPISNHLYFYWYRQILGQKVEFLVSFYNNEISEKSEIFDDQFSVERPDGSNFTLKIRSTKLEDSAMYFCASKTSYGYTFGSGTRLTVV.

V gene TRBV5-6 combines with J gene TRBJ1-3; 7 positions match TRBD1. The length of the CDR3 is 16 residues. Per germline, CDR1 SGHDT and CDR2 YYEEEE. The V segment lost 5 bases and the J segment 2 bases; nucleotides outside the gene matches: 10. CDR3 sequence: CASSPGGSIPGNTIYF. The CDR3 region has the DNA TGTGCCAGCAGTCCAGGGGGATCTATTCCTGGAAACACCATATATTTT.

This chain joins TRBV5-1 and TRBJ1-1; 10 nucleotides line up with TRBD1. The V and J ends lost 3 bases and 6 bases, in that order; junction bases with no gene match: 2. CDR1 is SGHRS, CDR2 YFSETQ, per germline. The CDR3 runs to 13 residues. The CDR3 loop is CASSSGTGAEAFF. The CDR3 DNA reads as TGCGCCAGCAGCTCGGGGACAGGGGCTGAAGCTTTCTTT.

This chain uses TRBV25-1 with TRBJ2-4, with D maybe TRBD1 (5 bases). The germline V gene encodes CDR1 MGHDK and CDR2 SYGVNS. This CDR3 is built from 16 residues. Trimming stripped 1 base from V and 3 bases from J, with 13 bases between. DNA of the CDR3: TGTGCCAGCAGTGAATCTGAGGTGCAGGGCAAAAACATTCAGTACTTC. This encodes CASSESEVQGKNIQYF.

About this clone: At the DNA level, this CDR3 is encoded by other sequences in the same sample as well. This rearrangement joins TRBV30 to TRBJ2-7; D remains ambiguous. CDR1 is GTSNPN, CDR2 SVGIG, per germline (reference sequence). Trimming removed 2 bases at V and 1 base at J, with 3 bases between. The CDR3 loop spans 11 amino acids. The CDR3 sequence: CAWSPSYEQYF. In DNA, the CDR3 is TGTGCCTGGAGTCCTTCCTACGAGCAGTACTTC.

The chain has TRBV28 and TRBJ1-5, with 8 nucleotides matching TRBD1. V was pared by 3 bases and J by 9 bases, with 4 bases of the junction left unmatched. The CDR3 sequence is 13 residues long. Germline V lookup: CDR1 MDHEN, CDR2 SYDVKM. The CDR3 is CASSFTGGGPQHF. The CDR3 bases are TGTGCCAGCAGTTTCACAGGGGGTGGGCCCCAGCATTTT.

This rearrangement joins TRBV7-6 to TRBJ2-2; D possibly corresponds to TRBD1 (5 bases). The germline gives CDR1 SGHVS, CDR2 FNYEAQ. This CDR3 has 14 residues. The V and J ends lost 3 bases and 5 bases respectively, with 10 bases between them. The CDR3 nucleotides read TGTGCCAGCAGCTTTGGGAAGGGGACCGGGGAGCTGTTTTTT. Amino acid sequence: CASSFGKGTGELFF.

The chain links TRBV19 to TRBJ1-3; D is perhaps TRBD1 (5 bases). The V gene lost 6 bases and the J gene lost 0 bases, with 12 bases spanning the gap. Germline V CDR1 and CDR2: LNHDA, SQIVND (reference sequence). The CDR3 sequence is 15 residues long. Here the CDR3 reads CASSGALGSGNTIYF. CDR3 nucleotides: TGTGCCAGTAGCGGGGCTCTAGGCTCTGGAAACACCATATATTTT.

V is TRBV14 and J is TRBJ1-6; D not resolved. V lost 2 bases, J lost 7 bases, and 6 bases lay in between. The CDR3 runs 13 residues. Germline V gene sequence: CDR1 SGHDN, CDR2 FVKESK. The CDR3 region has the DNA TGTGCCAGCAGCCAAACTAGAAATTCACCCCTCCACTTT. As protein: CASSQTRNSPLHF.

The rearrangement links TRBV5-1 to TRBJ2-1, with 9 bases aligning to TRBD2. Germline values: CDR1 SGHRS, CDR2 YFSETQ. The V and J ends lost 0 bases and 4 bases, in that order; junction bases with no gene match: 5. The CDR3 runs 16 residues. The CDR3 sequence is CASSLGAGGLYNEQFF. The DNA for the CDR3 is TGCGCCAGCAGCTTGGGCGCGGGAGGGCTTTACAATGAGCAGTTCTTC.

Only one count was recorded for this clone. The rearrangement uses TRBV6-2 or TRBV6-3 and TRBJ2-3; TRBD2 aligns across 10 bases. This CDR3 comprises 15 residues. In germline, CDR1 is MNHEY, CDR2 SVGEGT. With V trimmed by 6 bases and J by 0 bases, 3 bases remained unmatched. The CDR3 DNA follows: TGTGCCAGCAGCCCGACTAGCGGGAGCACAGATACGCAGTATTTT. Protein: CASSPTSGSTDTQYF.

This sequence joins TRBV7-9 and TRBJ1-1, with unresolved D. V gave up 2 bases and J gave up 0 bases, with 7 bases separating them. The germline CDR1 and CDR2 sequences are SEHNR and FQNEAQ (reference sequence). The CDR3 loop spans 14 amino acids. Here the CDR3 DNA reads TGTGCCAGCAGCTTATATGAGTTGAACACTGAAGCTTTCTTT. Amino acid sequence: CASSLYELNTEAFF. Variable domain in full (rest from reference TRBV7-9 and TRBJ1-1): DTGVSQNPRHKITKRGQNVTFRCDPISEHNRLYWYRQTLGQGPEFLTYFQNEAQLEKSRLLSDRFSAERPKGSFSTLEIQRTEQGDSAMYLCASSLYELNTEAFFGQGTRLTVV.

This clone was detected only once. The rearrangement uses TRBV10-3 and TRBJ2-3; 13 nucleotides agree with TRBD2. Germline V gives CDR1 ENHRY, CDR2 SYGVKD. Trimming cost V 7 bases and J 0 bases; bases outside gene matches: 4. The CDR3 covers 16 residues. In DNA, the CDR3 is TGTGCCATCACGGCACTAGCGGGAGGGAGCACAGATACGCAGTATTTT. It specifies CAITALAGGSTDTQYF.

The V and J genes are TRBV18 and TRBJ2-5; 7 bases fit TRBD1. The germline V gene encodes CDR1 KGHSH and CDR2 LQKENI. With V trimmed by 3 bases and J by 1 base, 11 bases remained unmatched. CDR3 length equals 17 residues. The CDR3 is CASSPTALRDSQETQYF. DNA for the CDR3: TGTGCCAGCTCACCCACAGCTCTCCGGGACAGCCAAGAGACCCAGTACTTC.

The rearrangement joins TRBV29-1 to TRBJ2-7; D is uncertain. V gave up 4 bases and J gave up 1 base, with 11 bases separating them. Per germline, CDR1 SQVTM and CDR2 ANQGSEA. This CDR3 contains 13 residues. The CDR3 region has the DNA TGCAGCGTTGGAAATTTTCGGTCCTACGAGCAGTACTTC. Protein: CSVGNFRSYEQYF.

The rearrangement uses TRBV5-4 and TRBJ1-1, with D possibly matching TRBD1 (5 bases). There are 14 residues in the CDR3. Trimming left V 2 bases short and J 1 base short, with 9 bases between. CDR1 is SGHNT, CDR2 YYREEE, per germline (reference sequence). The CDR3 nucleotides are TGTGCCAGCAGCTTTGCAGGGCGGAACACTGAAGCTTTCTTT. It yields the protein CASSFAGRNTEAFF.

A single count supports this clone. This sequence joins TRBV10-3 and TRBJ2-1, with 9 bases aligning to TRBD2. The length of the CDR3 is 16 residues. V lost 0 bases and J lost 5; bases outside the gene matches: 5. Germline V gene sequence: CDR1 ENHRY, CDR2 SYGVKD. Here the CDR3 reads CAISESWAGGNNEQFF. CDR3 nucleotide sequence: TGTGCCATCAGTGAGTCGTGGGCGGGGGGGAACAATGAGCAGTTCTTC.

CDR3 DNA: TGTGCCAGCAGAGGAAACAGGGCGGCTGAAAAACTGTTTTTT. As protein: CASRGNRAAEKLFF. The chain is built from TRBV2 and TRBJ1-4; TRBD1 might be the D (6 bases). Deletions cut 6 bases from V and 7 bases from J, with 15 bases between. The CDR3 extends over 14 amino acids. The germline V gene encodes CDR1 SNHLY and CDR2 FYNNEI.

This clone was detected only a few times. The chain employs TRBV4-3 and TRBJ2-7, with 7 bases fitting TRBD1. The V segment lost 0 bases and the J segment 3 bases; nucleotides outside the gene matches: 5. The CDR3 runs 15 residues. Germline-derived CDR1 and CDR2 are LGHNA and YSLEER. The CDR3 region is CASSQESRGSYEQYF. The CDR3 DNA reads TGCGCCAGCAGCCAAGAATCCAGGGGGAGCTACGAGCAGTACTTC.

The chain employs TRBV11-1 and TRBJ2-7; the match to TRBD1 covers 7 bases. Germline assignment: CDR1 SGHAT and CDR2 FQDESV (reference sequence). Trimming at V came to 4 bases and at J to 0 bases, leaving 6 bases not matched to a gene. The CDR3 extends over 15 amino acids. CDR3 sequence reads: CASSSSGQPSYEQYF. The CDR3 coding sequence is TGTGCCAGCAGCTCTTCGGGACAGCCCTCCTACGAGCAGTACTTC.

The chain carries TRBV28 and TRBJ1-4, with D tentatively TRBD1 (5 bases). The CDR3 spans 14 residues. With 3 bases removed from V and 6 bases from J, the gap between germline ends came to 11 bases. The V gene's germline CDR1 is MDHEN and CDR2 SYDVKM. The CDR3 here is CASSLIGADEKLFF. The CDR3 region has the DNA TGTGCCAGCAGTTTGATCGGGGCGGATGAAAAACTGTTTTTT.

The CDR3 reads CASSLRDRGSNGYTF. The CDR3, as DNA: TGTGCCAGCAGTCTCCGGGACAGGGGGTCGAATGGCTACACCTTC. This chain links TRBV6-2 or TRBV6-3 with TRBJ1-2; 11 bases map to TRBD1. This CDR3 has 15 residues. With 5 bases clipped from V and 6 bases from J, the junction kept 8 bases outside the gene matches. The germline CDR1 and CDR2 sequences are MNHEY and SVGEGT.

In DNA, the CDR3 is TGTGCCTGGGACAAGGCCTCCGGGCCCCAGCATTTT. Translated: CAWDKASGPQHF. This chain uses TRBV30 with TRBJ1-5, with unresolved D. V was clipped by 5 bases and J by 9 bases, with 14 bases between them. Germline values: CDR1 GTSNPN, CDR2 SVGIG (reference sequence). This CDR3 is built from 12 residues.

This clone came up once. The chain uses TRBV2 and TRBJ1-1; 8 positions agree with TRBD1. The CDR3 consists of 13 residues. The V and J ends lost 6 bases and 7 bases, in that order; junction bases with no gene match: 7. Germline V CDR1 and CDR2: SNHLY, FYNNEI. CDR3 sequence reads: CASRDRARGEAFF. The CDR3 DNA sequence: TGTGCCAGCAGGGACAGGGCGAGGGGTGAAGCTTTCTTT.

The CDR3 nucleotides are TGTGCCAGCAACGGACAGCCGGGATCACCCCTCCACTTT. This sequence encodes CASNGQPGSPLHF. The rearrangement joins TRBV7-9 to TRBJ1-6; possible D gene TRBD1, 6 bases. The V gene's germline CDR1 is SEHNR and CDR2 FQNEAQ (reference sequence). The CDR3 consists of 13 residues. V was pared by 7 bases and J by 10 bases, with 14 bases between.

The chain combines TRBV7-9 with TRBJ2-7; D remains ambiguous. The CDR3 contains 14 residues. V was pared by 1 base and J by 2 bases, with 9 bases between. Germline V gene data show CDR1 as SEHNR and CDR2 as FQNEAQ (reference sequence). The DNA for the CDR3 is TGTGCCAGCAGCTTAGGGCAGGCTCCCTACGAGCAGTACTTC. Its protein product is CASSLGQAPYEQYF.

This clone was observed a few times. The V call is TRBV11-3, the J call TRBJ1-6; D is undetermined. This CDR3 has 14 residues. The V end lost 1 base, the J end lost 7 bases, and 8 bases lay between the germline ends. Germline V CDR1 and CDR2: SGHNT, YENEEA. The CDR3 nucleotides are TGTGCCAGCAGCTTAGCACCCGTAAATTCACCCCTCCACTTT. Its protein is CASSLAPVNSPLHF.

V and J are TRBV28 and TRBJ1-2; 9 bases map to TRBD1. The V gene's germline CDR1 is MDHEN and CDR2 SYDVKM. The trim removed 6 bases at V and 4 bases at J, leaving 6 bases unmatched. The CDR3 covers 14 residues. CDR3 in amino acids: CASRGQGEGYGYTF. The CDR3 DNA reads as TGTGCCAGCAGGGGACAGGGCGAAGGCTATGGCTACACCTTC.